This record covers a single T cell receptor (beta chain). These donors were members of the roughly 120-subject validation cohort, a group separate from the approximately 680-subject first cohort. This sample was taken from a study of cytomegalovirus exposure and HLA in healthy donors. Only in-frame clones appear in the TCRdb table, and some are missing; sequencing was by immunoSEQ multiplex PCR. This sample has a few hundred thousand clones, with around 90% found just once. V dropped 5 bases and J dropped 5; count of bases not matched to a gene: 18. The CDR3 is 18 amino acids. The germline gives CDR1 LNHDA, CDR2 SQIVND (reference sequence).

The TCR sequence derives from a young man in good health and CMV-seronegative. This chain uses TRBV19 with TRBJ1-5; 7 nucleotides agree with TRBD1. Specimen: PBMCs. The chain's CDR3 is CASSASGTRGLLDQPQHF. The CDR3 DNA follows: TGTGCCAGTAGTGCTTCCGGGACAAGGGGGCTTCTAGATCAGCCCCAGCATTTT.